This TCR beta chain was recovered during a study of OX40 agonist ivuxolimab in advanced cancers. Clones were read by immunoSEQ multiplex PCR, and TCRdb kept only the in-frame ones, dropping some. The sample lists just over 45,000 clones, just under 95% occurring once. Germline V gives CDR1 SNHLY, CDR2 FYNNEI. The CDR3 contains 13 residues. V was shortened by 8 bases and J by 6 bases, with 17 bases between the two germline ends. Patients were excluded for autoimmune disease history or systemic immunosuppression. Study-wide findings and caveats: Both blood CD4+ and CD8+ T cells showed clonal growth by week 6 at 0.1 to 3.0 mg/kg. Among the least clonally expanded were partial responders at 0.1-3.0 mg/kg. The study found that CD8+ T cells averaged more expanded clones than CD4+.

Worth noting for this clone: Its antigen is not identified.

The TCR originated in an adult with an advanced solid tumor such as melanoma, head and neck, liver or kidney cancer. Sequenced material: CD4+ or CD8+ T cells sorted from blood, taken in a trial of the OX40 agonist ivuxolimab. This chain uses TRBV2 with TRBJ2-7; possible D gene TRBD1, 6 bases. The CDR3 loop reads CASREQGIREQYF. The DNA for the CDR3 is TGTGCCAGCCGAGAACAGGGTATCCGCGAGCAGTACTTC.